The entry below gives a single TCR beta chain sequence along with its context. Its antigen is unknown. Trimming stripped 7 bases from V and 1 base from J, with 8 bases between. The CDR3 totals 13 residues. Germline V gives CDR1 SNHLY, CDR2 FYNNEI. This sample was taken from a study of tumor-infiltrating lymphocytes in localized non-small cell lung cancer. Study results and limitations: No link was found between tumor T-cell fraction and recurrence-free survival. Technical variation could not be separated from intratumor heterogeneity here. Compared with uninvolved lung, tumors showed higher T cell infiltration by TCRbeta sequencing. Available tissue quantity limited TCR sequencing to a patient subset.

TCRdb keeps only in-frame clones here, not all; method: immunoSEQ multiplex PCR. The sample consists of 5,000 to 7,500 clones, approximately 71% of them appearing once. Source material: lung tumor tissue. V is TRBV2 and J is TRBJ2-1; D perhaps matches TRBD1 (6 bases). The clonotype comes from a human donor with non-small cell lung cancer. The CDR3 protein is CASKDSSYNEQFF. Here the CDR3 DNA reads TGTGCCAGCAAGGACAGTTCCTACAATGAGCAGTTCTTC.